This T cell receptor beta chain was found in a study of early T cells in non-severe SARS-CoV-2 infection. Looking at the study overall: Sequencing of unsorted whole blood was done on bulk RNA, leaving chains unpaired. Study-level results: Matches to VDJdb favored anti-spike CD8 responses and missed private and CD4 specificities.

In its sample, this clonotype was seen a few times. Its antigen is currently unknown. Tagging with unique molecular identifiers was applied to individual cDNA molecules. Via MiXCR, TCRdb re-called the 5' RACE reads, giving one row per CDR3 protein. Of approximately 62,000 distinct CDR3 sequences detected, around 13% appear once; the ten largest clones hold under 4.5%. The V end was cut by 1 base, the J end by 4 bases, with 13 bases between. Germline CDR1 reads SQVTM; CDR2 reads ANQGSEA. The CDR3 runs to 14 residues. The sequencing sample was made of whole blood. This chain connects TRBV29-1 to TRBJ1-2; unclear D gene. This receptor was identified in an adult who was a healthcare worker with PCR-confirmed SARS-CoV-2 infection or an uninfected control (not recorded which). The DNA of the CDR3 is TGCAGCGTTGAAGGTCGAGGGAGCGGCTATGGCTACACCTTC. This translates into CSVEGRGSGYGYTF.